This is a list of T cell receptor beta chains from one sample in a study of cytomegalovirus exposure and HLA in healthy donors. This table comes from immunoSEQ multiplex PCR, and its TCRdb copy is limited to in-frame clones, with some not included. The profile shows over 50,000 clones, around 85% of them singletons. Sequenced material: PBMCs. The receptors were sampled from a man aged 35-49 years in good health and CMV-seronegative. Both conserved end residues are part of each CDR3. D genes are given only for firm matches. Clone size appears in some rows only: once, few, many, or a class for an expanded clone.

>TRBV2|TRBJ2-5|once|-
CASRFSGASQGTQYF
TGTGCCAGCCGATTCTCAGGGGCTTCCCAAGGAACCCAGTACTTC
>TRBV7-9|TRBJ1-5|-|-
CASSLEWGDSNQPQHF
TGTGCCAGCAGCTTAGAATGGGGGGATAGCAATCAGCCCCAGCATTTT
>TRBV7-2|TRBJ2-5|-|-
CASSFMPRREETQYF
TGTGCCAGCAGCTTTATGCCGCGGCGTGAAGAGACCCAGTACTTC
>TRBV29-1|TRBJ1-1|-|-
CSVQMNTEAFF
TGCAGCGTCCAAATGAACACTGAAGCTTTCTTT
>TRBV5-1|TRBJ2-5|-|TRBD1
CASSLQGFQETQYF
TGCGCCAGCAGCCTACAGGGGTTCCAAGAGACCCAGTACTTC
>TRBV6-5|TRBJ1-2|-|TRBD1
CASSSGGAYYGYTF
TGTGCCAGCAGTTCAGGGGGCGCGTACTATGGCTACACCTTC
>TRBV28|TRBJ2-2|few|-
CASSLPARWTANTGELFF
TGTGCCAGCAGTTTACCTGCCCGGTGGACAGCAAACACCGGGGAGCTGTTTTTT
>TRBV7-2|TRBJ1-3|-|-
CASSFRDNKNTIYF
TGTGCCAGCAGCTTCCGGGACAATAAGAACACCATATATTTT
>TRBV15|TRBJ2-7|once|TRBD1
CATSRGGTGHVDEQYF
TGTGCCACCAGCAGAGGGGGGACAGGCCACGTGGACGAGCAGTACTTC
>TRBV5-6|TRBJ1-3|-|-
CASSPGQGRSGNTIYF
TGTGCCAGCAGCCCAGGACAAGGGCGATCTGGAAACACCATATATTTT
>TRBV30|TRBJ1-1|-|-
CAWSVQSEAFF
TGTGCCTGGAGTGTACAGTCTGAAGCTTTCTTT
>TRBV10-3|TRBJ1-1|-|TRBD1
CAIKRQGSTEAFF
TGTGCCATAAAGAGACAGGGAAGCACTGAAGCTTTCTTT
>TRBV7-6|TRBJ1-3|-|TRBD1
CASSLTRGARSGNTIYF
TGTGCCAGCAGCCTCACCAGGGGGGCGCGATCTGGAAACACCATATATTTT
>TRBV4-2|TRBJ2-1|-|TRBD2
CASSQKWTSGGFSDNEQFF
TGTGCCAGCAGCCAAAAATGGACTAGCGGGGGGTTTTCGGACAATGAGCAGTTCTTC
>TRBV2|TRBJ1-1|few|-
CASSESSWRTEAFF
TGTGCCAGCAGTGAATCATCCTGGAGAACTGAAGCTTTCTTT
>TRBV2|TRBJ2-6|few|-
CASTRTVNVLTF
TGTGCCAGCACTAGGACTGTCAACGTCCTGACTTTC
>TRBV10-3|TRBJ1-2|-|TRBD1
CAISAAGTGKWGYTF
TGTGCCATCAGTGCCGCCGGGACAGGGAAGTGGGGCTACACCTTC
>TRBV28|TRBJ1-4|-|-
CASSSVGVVLGEKLFF
TGTGCCAGCAGTTCGGTAGGGGTTGTTTTAGGAGAAAAACTGTTTTTT
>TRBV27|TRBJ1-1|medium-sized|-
CASITDPGGRTEAFF
TGTGCCAGCATTACAGATCCCGGGGGGAGGACTGAAGCTTTCTTT
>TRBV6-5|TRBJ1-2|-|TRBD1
CASSYGQGRGYTF
TGTGCCAGCAGTTACGGACAGGGAAGGGGCTACACCTTC
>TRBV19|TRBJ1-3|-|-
CASSIGGGTRSRNTIYF
TGTGCCAGTAGTATCGGGGGGGGCACCCGCTCGCGAAACACCATATATTTT
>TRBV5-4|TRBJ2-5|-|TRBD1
CASSLGDRVETQYF
TGTGCCAGCAGCCTGGGGGACAGGGTAGAGACCCAGTACTTC
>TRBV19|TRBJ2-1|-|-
CASESSYNEQFF
TGTGCCAGTGAGTCCTCCTACAATGAGCAGTTCTTC
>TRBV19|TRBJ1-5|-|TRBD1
CASSPDFRDRDSYSNQPQHF
TGTGCCAGTAGTCCCGACTTCCGGGACAGGGACTCCTATAGCAATCAGCCCCAGCATTTT
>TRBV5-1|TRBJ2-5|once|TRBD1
CASSLPRDRKETQYF
TGCGCCAGCAGCTTACCCCGGGACAGAAAAGAGACCCAGTACTTC
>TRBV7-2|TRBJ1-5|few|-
CASSLVTAAGQPQHF
TGTGCCAGCAGCTTAGTGACTGCCGCGGGGCAGCCCCAGCATTTT
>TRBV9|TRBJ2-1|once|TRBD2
CASSLGLAGPNSYNEQFF
TGTGCCAGCAGCCTCGGACTAGCGGGGCCAAACTCCTACAATGAGCAGTTCTTC
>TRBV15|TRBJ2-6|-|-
CATSREGRVNSANVLTF
TGTGCCACCAGCAGAGAGGGCAGGGTCAATTCGGCCAACGTCCTGACTTTC
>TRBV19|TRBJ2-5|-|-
CASSTYTTIEQETQYF
TGTGCCAGTAGTACCTACACGACTATCGAGCAAGAGACCCAGTACTTC
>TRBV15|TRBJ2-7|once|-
CATSRERGFYEQYF
TGTGCCACCAGCAGAGAGAGGGGGTTTTACGAGCAGTACTTC
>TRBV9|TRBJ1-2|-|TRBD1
CASSVAGTGLGYTF
TGTGCCAGCAGCGTAGCCGGGACAGGGCTCGGCTACACCTTC
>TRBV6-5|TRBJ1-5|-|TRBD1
CASSRTGGDQPQHF
TGTGCCAGCAGTAGGACAGGGGGGGATCAGCCCCAGCATTTT
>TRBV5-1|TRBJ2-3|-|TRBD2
CASRLGLAGGSSTDTQYF
TGCGCCAGCAGGCTGGGACTAGCGGGGGGGTCTAGCACAGATACGCAGTATTTT
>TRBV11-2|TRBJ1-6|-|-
CASSPDIVSSYNSPLHF
TGTGCCAGCAGCCCCGACATAGTTAGCTCCTATAATTCACCCCTCCACTTT
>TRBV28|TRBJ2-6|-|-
CASSLPGGPGANVLTF
TGTGCCAGCAGTTTACCAGGGGGGCCTGGGGCCAACGTCCTGACTTTC
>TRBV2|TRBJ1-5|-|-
CASSPGTGAQNSNQPQHF
TGTGCCAGCAGTCCCGGGACTGGAGCGCAAAATAGCAATCAGCCCCAGCATTTT
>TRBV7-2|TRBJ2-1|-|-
CASSPGQRVQFF
TGTGCCAGCAGCCCGGGACAACGGGTACAGTTCTTC
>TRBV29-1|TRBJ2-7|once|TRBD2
CSVEGEGSYEQYF
TGCAGCGTTGAAGGGGAGGGTTCCTACGAGCAGTACTTC
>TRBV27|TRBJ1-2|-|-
CASSFQANYGYTF
TGTGCCAGCAGTTTCCAGGCTAACTATGGCTACACCTTC
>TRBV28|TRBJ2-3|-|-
CASSPRGGGASTDTQYF
TGTGCCAGCAGTCCCCGGGGAGGGGGGGCTAGCACAGATACGCAGTATTTT
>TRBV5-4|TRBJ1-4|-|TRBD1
CASSLPGQGREKLFF
TGTGCCAGCAGCCTCCCGGGACAGGGGAGGGAAAAACTGTTTTTT
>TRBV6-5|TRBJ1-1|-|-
CASCAARNTEAFF
TGTGCCAGTTGTGCGGCAAGGAACACTGAAGCTTTCTTT